These 10 T cell receptor beta chains were sequenced from one sample in a study of T-cell memory formation after mild COVID-19. TCRdb reprocessed the 5' RACE reads via MiXCR and lists one record per CDR3 protein. Of 250,000 to 350,000 distinct CDR3 sequences detected, 15% to 20% appear once; the ten largest clones hold roughly 25%. Material: PBMCs or a T cell subset sorted from them (not recorded which). These receptor sequences come from a man younger than 35 who had mild COVID-19 (a few samples of this study predate the infection). Cell type and time point are not known.

The sample holds a few counts of this clonotype. The chain employs TRBV10-2 and TRBJ1-1; perhaps TRBD1 as D (5 bases). This CDR3 has 12 amino acids. Germline CDR1 and CDR2: WSHSY and SAAADI. V lost 4 bases to trimming and J lost 11 bases, with 14 bases between them. CDR3 DNA sequence: TGCGCCAGCAGTGCCACTCCCCGGGGGGCTTTCTTT. Residues: CASSATPRGAFF.

This rearrangement joins TRBV20-1 to TRBJ2-3, with a possible D match to TRBD1 (6 bases). V lost 2 bases, J lost 1 base, and 7 bases lay in between. Germline loops: CDR1 DFQATT, CDR2 SNEGSKA (reference sequence). The CDR3 spans 13 residues. This chain's CDR3 is CSARRTGTDTQYF. DNA for the CDR3: TGCAGTGCTAGAAGGACAGGCACAGATACGCAGTATTTT.

This clonotype was seen a few times. The chain is built from TRBV29-1 and TRBJ2-7, with D possibly matching TRBD2 (6 bases). The CDR3 loop spans 13 amino acids. V dropped 3 bases and J dropped 3 bases, with 12 bases sitting between them. Germline V CDR1 and CDR2: SQVTM, ANQGSEA. As DNA, the CDR3 is TGCAGCGTTGAGGGTCCCGGGGGCTACGAGCAGTACTTC. It yields the protein CSVEGPGGYEQYF.

This clonotype showed up just a few times. The V gene is TRBV5-1, the J gene TRBJ2-3; 11 nucleotides line up with TRBD2. Losses at the gene ends were 10 bases for V and 0 bases for J; bases not matched to a gene: 7. Germline CDR1 reads SGHRS; CDR2 reads YFSETQ. CDR3 length equals 15 residues. The CDR3 DNA follows: TGCGCCGGGATGACTAGCGGGGCGAGCACAGATACGCAGTATTTT. It yields the protein CAGMTSGASTDTQYF.

This chain uses TRBV7-2 with TRBJ2-5; TRBD2 aligns across 7 bases. Losses at the gene ends were 5 bases for V and 3 bases for J; bases not matched to a gene: 12. The CDR3 has 16 amino acids. Germline assignment: CDR1 SGHTA and CDR2 FQGNSA. For the CDR3, the DNA is TGTGCCAGCAGCCGCCTCGGGACTAATCCGAAAGAGACCCAGTACTTC. Protein: CASSRLGTNPKETQYF.

This clonotype came up a few times. V gene TRBV2 combines with J gene TRBJ2-3; no reliable D call. The V end lost 2 bases, the J end lost 0 bases, and 3 bases lay between the germline ends. The germline V gene encodes CDR1 SNHLY and CDR2 FYNNEI. This CDR3 has 13 amino acids. CDR3 in amino acids: CASSELSTDTQYF. CDR3 nucleotides: TGTGCCAGCAGTGAACTCAGCACAGATACGCAGTATTTT.

This clonotype has more than one count but fewer than ten. This chain connects TRBV10-3 to TRBJ2-3; D not certain. Germline-derived CDR1 and CDR2 are ENHRY and SYGVKD. The CDR3 consists of 13 residues. Trimming removed 6 bases at V and 2 bases at J, with 9 bases between. The chain's CDR3 is CAIRPQVTDTQYF. In DNA form, the CDR3 reads TGTGCCATCAGGCCGCAGGTCACAGATACGCAGTATTTT.

This clonotype was detected a few times. The chain employs TRBV5-1 and TRBJ1-5; weak D call: TRBD1 (6 bases). This CDR3 contains 16 residues. Germline V gene sequence: CDR1 SGHRS, CDR2 YFSETQ. V lost 1 base and J lost 2, with 13 bases in between. The CDR3 region is CASSLLGGEGNQPQHF. DNA of the CDR3: TGCGCCAGCAGCTTGTTGGGGGGCGAGGGCAATCAGCCCCAGCATTTT.

The chain joins TRBV6-5 to TRBJ2-3; 7 nucleotides match TRBD1. Germline loops: CDR1 MNHEY, CDR2 SVGAGI. The CDR3 is 15 amino acids. J lost 4 bases, V lost 1 base, and 5 bases had no gene match. The CDR3 coding sequence is TGTGCCAGCAGTTACTGGTCAGGGGGACCAGATACGCAGTATTTT. This codes for CASSYWSGGPDTQYF.

This clonotype was counted a few times. J is TRBJ2-1 and V is TRBV5-1; no firm D call. Germline-derived CDR1 and CDR2 are SGHRS and YFSETQ. V was cut by 0 bases and J by 4 bases, with 11 bases left in between. This CDR3 contains 15 residues. CDR3 in amino acids: CASSLALDQYNEQFF. Written as DNA, the CDR3 is TGCGCCAGCAGCTTGGCACTCGACCAGTACAATGAGCAGTTCTTC. Variable domain in full (rest from reference TRBV5-1 and TRBJ2-1): KAGVTQTPRYLIKTRGQQVTLSCSPISGHRSVSWYQQTPGQGLQFLFEYFSETQRNKGNFPGRFSGRQFSNSRSEMNVSTLELGDSALYLCASSLALDQYNEQFFGPGTRLTVL.